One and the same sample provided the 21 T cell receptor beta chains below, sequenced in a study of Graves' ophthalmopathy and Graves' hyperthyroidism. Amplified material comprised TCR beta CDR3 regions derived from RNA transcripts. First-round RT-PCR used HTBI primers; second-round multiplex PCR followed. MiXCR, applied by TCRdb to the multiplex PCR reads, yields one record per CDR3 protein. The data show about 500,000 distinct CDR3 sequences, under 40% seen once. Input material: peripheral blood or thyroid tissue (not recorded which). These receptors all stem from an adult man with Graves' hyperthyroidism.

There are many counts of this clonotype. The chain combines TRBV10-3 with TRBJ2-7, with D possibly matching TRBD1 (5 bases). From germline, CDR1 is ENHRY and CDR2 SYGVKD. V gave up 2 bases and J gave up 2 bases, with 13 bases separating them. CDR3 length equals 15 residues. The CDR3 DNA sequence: TGTGCCATCAGTGAGAACCCAGGGTTCACCTACGAGCAGTACTTC. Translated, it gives CAISENPGFTYEQYF.

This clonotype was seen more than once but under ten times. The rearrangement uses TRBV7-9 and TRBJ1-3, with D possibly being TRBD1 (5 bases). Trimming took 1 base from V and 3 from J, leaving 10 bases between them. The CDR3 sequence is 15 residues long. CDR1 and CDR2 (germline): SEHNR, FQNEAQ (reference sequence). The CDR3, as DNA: TGTGCCAGCAGCTTAGGTGACGGGGGTGGAAACACCATATATTTT. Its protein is CASSLGDGGGNTIYF.

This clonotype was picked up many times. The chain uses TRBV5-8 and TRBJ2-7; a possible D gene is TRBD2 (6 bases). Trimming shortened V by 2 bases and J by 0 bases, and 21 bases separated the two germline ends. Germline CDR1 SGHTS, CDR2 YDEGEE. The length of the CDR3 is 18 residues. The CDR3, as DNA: TGTGCCAGCAGCTTCAGGGAGGCGGCGGGTCGGAGCTCCTACGAGCAGTACTTC. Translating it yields CASSFREAAGRSSYEQYF. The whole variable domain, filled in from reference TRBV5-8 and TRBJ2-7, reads EAGVTQSPTHLIKTRGQQATLRCSPISGHTSVYWYQQALGLGLQFLLWYDEGEERNRGNFPPRFSGRQFPNYSSELNVNALELEDSALYLCASSFREAAGRSSYEQYFGPGTRLTVT.

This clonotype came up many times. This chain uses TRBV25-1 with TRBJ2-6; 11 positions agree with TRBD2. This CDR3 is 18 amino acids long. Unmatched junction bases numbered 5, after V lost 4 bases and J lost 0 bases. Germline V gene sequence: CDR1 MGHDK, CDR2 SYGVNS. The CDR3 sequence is CASSALAGDRSGANVLTF. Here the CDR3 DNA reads TGTGCCAGCAGTGCACTAGCGGGGGACCGCTCTGGGGCCAACGTCCTGACTTTC.

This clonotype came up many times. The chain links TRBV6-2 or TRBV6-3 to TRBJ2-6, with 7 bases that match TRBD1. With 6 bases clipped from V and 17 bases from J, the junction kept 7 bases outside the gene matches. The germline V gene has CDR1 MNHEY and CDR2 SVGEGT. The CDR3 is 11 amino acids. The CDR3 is CASSTGTAMTF. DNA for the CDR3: TGTGCCAGCAGCACCGGGACAGCCATGACTTTC.

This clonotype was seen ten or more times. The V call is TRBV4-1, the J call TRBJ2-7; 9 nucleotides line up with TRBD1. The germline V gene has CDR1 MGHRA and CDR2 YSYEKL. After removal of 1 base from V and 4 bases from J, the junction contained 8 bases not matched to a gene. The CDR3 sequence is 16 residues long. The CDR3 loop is CASSQALQGAGYEQYF. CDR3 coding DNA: TGCGCCAGCAGCCAAGCCCTACAGGGGGCTGGGTACGAGCAGTACTTC.

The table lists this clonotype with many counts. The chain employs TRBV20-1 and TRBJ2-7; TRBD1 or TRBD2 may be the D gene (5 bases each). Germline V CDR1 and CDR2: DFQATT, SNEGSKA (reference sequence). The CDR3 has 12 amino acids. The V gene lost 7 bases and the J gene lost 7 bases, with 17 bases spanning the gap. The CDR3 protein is CSVRTWGEEQYF. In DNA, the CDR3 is TGCAGTGTTCGGACATGGGGAGAAGAGCAGTACTTC.

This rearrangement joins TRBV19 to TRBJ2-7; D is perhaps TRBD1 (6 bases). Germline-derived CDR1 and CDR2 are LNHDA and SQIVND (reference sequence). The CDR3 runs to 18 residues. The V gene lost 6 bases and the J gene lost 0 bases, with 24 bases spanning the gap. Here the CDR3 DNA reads TGTGCCAGTAGCGAGGAAAACATGGACAGCGCTAGCTCCTACGAGCAGTACTTC. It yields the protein CASSEENMDSASSYEQYF.

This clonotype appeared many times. In nucleotides, the CDR3 is TGTGCCAGCAGCGTTAGCCAGTTCATGAACACTGAAGCTTTCTTT. Its protein product is CASSVSQFMNTEAFF. The rearrangement joins TRBV9 to TRBJ1-1; D is unclear. Trimming shortened V by 2 bases and J by 0 bases, and 11 bases separated the two germline ends. This CDR3 is built from 15 residues. Germline V lookup: CDR1 SGDLS, CDR2 YYNGEE.

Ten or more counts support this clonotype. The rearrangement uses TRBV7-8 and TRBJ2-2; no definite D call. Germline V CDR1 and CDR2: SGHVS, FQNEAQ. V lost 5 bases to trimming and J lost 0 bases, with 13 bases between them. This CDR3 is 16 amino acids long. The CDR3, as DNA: TGTGCCAGCAGCCATTGGACGGTGGCGAACACCGGGGAGCTGTTTTTT. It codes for CASSHWTVANTGELFF.

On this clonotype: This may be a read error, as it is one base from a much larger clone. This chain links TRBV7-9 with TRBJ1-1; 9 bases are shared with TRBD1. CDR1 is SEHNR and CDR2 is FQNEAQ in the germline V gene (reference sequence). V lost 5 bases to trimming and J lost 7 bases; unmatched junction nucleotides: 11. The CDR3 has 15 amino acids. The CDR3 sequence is CASSVEDRGFIEAFF. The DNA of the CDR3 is TGTGCCAGCAGCGTAGAGGACAGGGGTTTCATTGAAGCTTTCTTT.

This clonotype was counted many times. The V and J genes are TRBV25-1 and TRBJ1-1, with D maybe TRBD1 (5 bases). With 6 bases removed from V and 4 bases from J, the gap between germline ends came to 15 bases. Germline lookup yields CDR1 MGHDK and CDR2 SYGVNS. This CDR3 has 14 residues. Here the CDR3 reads CASRGVEWGTEAFF. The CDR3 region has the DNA TGTGCCAGCAGGGGGGTGGAATGGGGCACTGAAGCTTTCTTT.

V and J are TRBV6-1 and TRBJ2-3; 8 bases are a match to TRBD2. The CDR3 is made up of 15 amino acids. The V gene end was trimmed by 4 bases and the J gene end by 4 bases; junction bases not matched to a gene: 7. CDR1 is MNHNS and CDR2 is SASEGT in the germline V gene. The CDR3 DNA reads TGTGCCAGCAGTGTTCGGAGCGGGAGCGCAGATACGCAGTATTTT. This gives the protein CASSVRSGSADTQYF.

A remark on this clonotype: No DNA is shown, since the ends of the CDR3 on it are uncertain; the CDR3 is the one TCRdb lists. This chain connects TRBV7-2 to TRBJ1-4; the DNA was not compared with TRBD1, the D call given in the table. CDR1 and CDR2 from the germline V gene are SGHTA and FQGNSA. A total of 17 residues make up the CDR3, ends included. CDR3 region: CASSSLRVLQLMKNCFF.

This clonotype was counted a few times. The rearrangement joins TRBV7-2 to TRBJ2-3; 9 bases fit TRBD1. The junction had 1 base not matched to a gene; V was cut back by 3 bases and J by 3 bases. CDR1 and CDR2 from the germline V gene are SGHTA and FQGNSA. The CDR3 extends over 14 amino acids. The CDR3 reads CASSFDRGTDTQYF. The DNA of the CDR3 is TGTGCCAGCAGCTTTGACAGGGGGACAGATACGCAGTATTTT.

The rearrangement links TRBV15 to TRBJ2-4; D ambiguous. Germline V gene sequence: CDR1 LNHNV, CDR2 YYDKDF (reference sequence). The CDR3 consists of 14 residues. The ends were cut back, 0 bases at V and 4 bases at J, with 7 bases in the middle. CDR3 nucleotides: TGTGCCACCAGCAGAGACAGAGCGAAAAACATTCAGTACTTC. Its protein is CATSRDRAKNIQYF. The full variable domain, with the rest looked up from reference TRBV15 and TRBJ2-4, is DAMVIQNPRYQVTQFGKPVTLSCSQTLNHNVMYWYQQKSSQAPKLLFHYYDKDFNNEADTPDNFQSRRPNTSFCFLDIRSPGLGDTAMYLCATSRDRAKNIQYFGAGTRLSVL.

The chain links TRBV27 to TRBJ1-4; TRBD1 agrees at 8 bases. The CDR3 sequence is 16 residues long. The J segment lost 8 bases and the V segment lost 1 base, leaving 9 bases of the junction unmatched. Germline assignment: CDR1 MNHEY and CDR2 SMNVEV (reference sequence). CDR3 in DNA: TGTGCCAGCAGTTTATTATTTCGGACAGGGAAGGAAAAACTGTTTTTT. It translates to CASSLLFRTGKEKLFF.

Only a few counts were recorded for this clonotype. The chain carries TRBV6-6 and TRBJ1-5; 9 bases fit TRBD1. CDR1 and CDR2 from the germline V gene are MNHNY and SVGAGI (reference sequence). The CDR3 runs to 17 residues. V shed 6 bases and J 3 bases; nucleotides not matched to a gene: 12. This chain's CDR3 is CASRQRTGADHNQPQHF. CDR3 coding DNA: TGTGCCAGCAGACAGAGGACAGGGGCCGACCACAATCAGCCCCAGCATTTT.

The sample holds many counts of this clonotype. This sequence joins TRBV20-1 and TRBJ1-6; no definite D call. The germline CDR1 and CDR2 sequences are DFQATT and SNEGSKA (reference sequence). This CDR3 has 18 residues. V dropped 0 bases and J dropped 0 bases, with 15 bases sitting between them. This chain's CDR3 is CSARDKMDGRSYNSPLHF. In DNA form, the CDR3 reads TGCAGTGCTAGAGATAAAATGGACGGACGCTCCTATAATTCACCCCTCCACTTT.

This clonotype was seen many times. The CDR3 here is CASSEASGYSNQPQHF. CDR3 DNA sequence: TGTGCCAGCAGTGAAGCATCCGGCTATAGCAATCAGCCCCAGCATTTT. V is TRBV6-1 and J is TRBJ1-5; D is uncertain. The V gene lost 0 bases and the J gene lost 0 bases, with 9 bases spanning the gap. The CDR3 runs to 16 residues. CDR1 MNHNS and CDR2 SASEGT come from the germline V gene.

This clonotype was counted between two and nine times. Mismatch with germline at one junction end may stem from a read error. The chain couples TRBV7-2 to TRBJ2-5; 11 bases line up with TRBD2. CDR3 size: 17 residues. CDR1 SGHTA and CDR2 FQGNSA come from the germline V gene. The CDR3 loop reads CASSQDIAGGPKETQYF. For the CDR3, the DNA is TGCGCCAGCAGCCAAGATATAGCGGGAGGGCCTAAAGAGACCCAGTACTTC.